What follows are 2 T cell receptor beta chains derived from one specimen sequenced in a study of T cell responses to AZD1222 COVID-19 vaccine. Generated by immunoSEQ multiplex PCR, the TCRdb table keeps only in-frame clones and is missing some. In the table there are over 120,000 clones, 90% to 95% of which are singletons. This sample comprised peripheral blood, obtained on day 0 of AZD1222 vaccination. The source of these receptors is an adult in good health.

The CDR3 bases are TGTGCCAGCAGTTATCTCCCCAGCGGGAGGATGGATACGCAGTATTTT. It encodes CASSYLPSGRMDTQYF. This rearrangement joins TRBV6-6 to TRBJ2-3; 9 bases fit TRBD2. J lost 6 bases, V lost 3 bases, and 10 bases had no gene match. The CDR3 loop spans 16 amino acids. Germline V CDR1 and CDR2: MNHNY, SVGAGI (reference sequence).

The chain has TRBV19 and TRBJ1-1, with 7 bases lining up with TRBD1. Germline V CDR1 and CDR2: LNHDA, SQIVND (reference sequence). The CDR3 sequence is 15 residues long. After removal of 3 bases from V and 4 bases from J, the junction contained 8 bases not matched to a gene. This CDR3 is CASSILSGQVTEAFF. In DNA form, the CDR3 reads TGTGCCAGTAGTATTCTTTCAGGACAGGTCACTGAAGCTTTCTTT. Variable domain in full (rest from reference TRBV19 and TRBJ1-1): DGGITQSPKYLFRKEGQNVTLSCEQNLNHDAMYWYRQDPGQGLRLIYYSQIVNDFQKGDIAEGYSVSREKKESFPLTVTSAQKNPTAFYLCASSILSGQVTEAFFGQGTRLTVV.